The sequence of this T cell receptor (beta chain) was determined in a study of T cells in Graves' hyperthyroidism and ophthalmopathy. Findings of the study overall: Most thyroid clonotypes with frequency above 0.001 were detected in blood. Researchers report that a 13 V-J model separated ophthalmopathy from stable hyperthyroidism.

The hyperthyroidism patients had all been newly diagnosed, and their disease duration was under 2 months. Their ages ranged from 18 to 65 years. The CDR3 runs to 14 residues. With 4 bases removed from V and 4 bases from J, the gap between germline ends came to 13 bases. CDR1 is SGHTA, CDR2 FQGTGA, per germline. Regarding this clonotype: The antigen is unknown. A much larger clone lies a single base off, so this may be a read error. Here the CDR3 omits its conserved ending phenylalanine or tryptophan, so a read error is the likely source.

What was amplified from RNA transcripts were TCR beta CDR3 regions. The study used the HTBI primer set for a first-round RT-PCR of the TCR CDR3. TCRdb re-called the multiplex PCR reads with MiXCR, one entry per CDR3 protein. The profile shows approximately 590,000 distinct CDR3 sequences, about 15% of them singletons. The rearrangement uses TRBV7-3 and TRBJ1-1; D remains ambiguous. This TCR was recovered from a woman younger than 45 with Graves' hyperthyroidism. The sequenced sample was blood. This CDR3 is CASSSGTVSTEAFL. DNA for the CDR3: TGTGCCAGCAGCTCGGGTACAGTAAGCACTGAAGCTTTCCTT.